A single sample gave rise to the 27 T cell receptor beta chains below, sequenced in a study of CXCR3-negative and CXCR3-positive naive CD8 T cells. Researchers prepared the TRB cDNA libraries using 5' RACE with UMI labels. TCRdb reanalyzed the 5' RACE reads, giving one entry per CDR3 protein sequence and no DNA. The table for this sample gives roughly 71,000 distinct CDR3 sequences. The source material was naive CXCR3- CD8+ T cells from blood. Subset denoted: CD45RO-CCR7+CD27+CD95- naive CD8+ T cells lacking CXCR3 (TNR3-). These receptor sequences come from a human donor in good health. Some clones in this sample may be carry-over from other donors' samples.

The CDR3 spells CASSLEPSGGPYEQYF. V usage is TRBV5-1 and J usage is TRBJ2-7; TCRdb's D call, TRBD2, is unchecked because there is no DNA. There are 16 residues in the CDR3. Per germline, CDR1 SGHRS and CDR2 YFSETQ.

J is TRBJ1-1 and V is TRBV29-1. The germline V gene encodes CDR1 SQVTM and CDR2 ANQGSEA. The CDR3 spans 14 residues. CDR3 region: CSVEDSGLNTEAFF. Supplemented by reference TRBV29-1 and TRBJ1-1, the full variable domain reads SAVISQKPSRDICQRGTSLTIQCQVDSQVTMMFWYRQQPGQSLTLIATANQGSEATYESGFVIDKFPISRPNLTFSTLTVSNMSPEDSSIYLCSVEDSGLNTEAFFGQGTRLTVV.

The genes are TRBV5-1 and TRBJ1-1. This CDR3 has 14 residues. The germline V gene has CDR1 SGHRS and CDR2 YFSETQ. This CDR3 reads CASRKPEMNTEAFF.

The CDR3 loop reads CASSIGDRGSNEQFF. The chain employs TRBV19 and TRBJ2-1; with no DNA, the TCRdb D assignment of TRBD1 cannot be verified. Germline values: CDR1 LNHDA, CDR2 SQIVND (reference sequence). CDR3 length equals 15 residues.

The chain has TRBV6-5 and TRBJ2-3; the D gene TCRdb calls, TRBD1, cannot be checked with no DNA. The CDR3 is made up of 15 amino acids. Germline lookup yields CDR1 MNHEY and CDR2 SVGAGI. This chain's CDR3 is CASSTGQGVGDTQYF.

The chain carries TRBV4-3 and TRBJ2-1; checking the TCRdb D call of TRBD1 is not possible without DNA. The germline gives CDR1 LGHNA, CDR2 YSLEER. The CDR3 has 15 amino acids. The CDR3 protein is CASSQTGTPYNEQFF.

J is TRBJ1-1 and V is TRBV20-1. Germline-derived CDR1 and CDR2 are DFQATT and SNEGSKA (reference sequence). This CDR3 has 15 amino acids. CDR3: CSARERPTGSTEAFF.

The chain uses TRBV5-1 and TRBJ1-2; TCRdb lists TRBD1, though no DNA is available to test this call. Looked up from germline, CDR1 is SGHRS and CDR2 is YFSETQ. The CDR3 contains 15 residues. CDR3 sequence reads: CASSPEDRGRRGYTF.

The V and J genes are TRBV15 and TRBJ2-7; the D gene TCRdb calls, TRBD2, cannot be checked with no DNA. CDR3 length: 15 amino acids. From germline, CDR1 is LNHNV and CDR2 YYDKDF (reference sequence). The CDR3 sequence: CATSREGEGPYEQYF.

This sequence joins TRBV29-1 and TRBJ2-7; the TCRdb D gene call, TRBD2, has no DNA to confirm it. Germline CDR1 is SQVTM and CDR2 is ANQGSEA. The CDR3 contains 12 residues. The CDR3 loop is CSVKTERHEQYF.

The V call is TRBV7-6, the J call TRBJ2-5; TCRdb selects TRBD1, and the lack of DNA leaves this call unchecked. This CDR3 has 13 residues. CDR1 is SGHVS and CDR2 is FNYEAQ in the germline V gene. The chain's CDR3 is CASSPPNQETQYF.

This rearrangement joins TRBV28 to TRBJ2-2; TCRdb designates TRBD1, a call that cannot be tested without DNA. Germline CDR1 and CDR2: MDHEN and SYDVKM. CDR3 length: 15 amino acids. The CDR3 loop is CASSSRQGVTGELFF. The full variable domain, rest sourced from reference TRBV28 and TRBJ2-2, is DVKVTQSSRYLVKRTGEKVFLECVQDMDHENMFWYRQDPGLGLRLIYFSYDVKMKEKGDIPEGYSVSREKKERFSLILESASTNQTSMYLCASSSRQGVTGELFFGEGSRLTVL.

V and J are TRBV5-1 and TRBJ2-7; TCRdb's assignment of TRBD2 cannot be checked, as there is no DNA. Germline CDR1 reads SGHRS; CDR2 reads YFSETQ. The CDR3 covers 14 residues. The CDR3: CASSTGTNSYEQYF.

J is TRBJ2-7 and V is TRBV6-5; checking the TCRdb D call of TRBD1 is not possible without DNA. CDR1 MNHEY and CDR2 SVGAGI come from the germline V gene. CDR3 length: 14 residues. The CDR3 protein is CASSSDRFPGEQYF.

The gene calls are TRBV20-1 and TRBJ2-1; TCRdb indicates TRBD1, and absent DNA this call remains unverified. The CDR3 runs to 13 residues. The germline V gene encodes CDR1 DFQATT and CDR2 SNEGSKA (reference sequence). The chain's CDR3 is CSATRQSDNEQFF.

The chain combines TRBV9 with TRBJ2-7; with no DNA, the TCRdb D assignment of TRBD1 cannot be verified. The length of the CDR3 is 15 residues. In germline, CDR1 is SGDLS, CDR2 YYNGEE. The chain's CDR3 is CASSVDGTGFYEQYF.

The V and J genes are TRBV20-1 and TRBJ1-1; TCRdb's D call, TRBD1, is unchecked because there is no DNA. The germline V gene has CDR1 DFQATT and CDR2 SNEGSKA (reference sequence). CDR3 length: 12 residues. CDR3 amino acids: CSARDRYTEAFF.

The CDR3 loop is CSARDRLNTEAFF. The rearrangement links TRBV20-1 to TRBJ1-1. Germline V lookup: CDR1 DFQATT, CDR2 SNEGSKA (reference sequence). The CDR3 totals 13 residues.

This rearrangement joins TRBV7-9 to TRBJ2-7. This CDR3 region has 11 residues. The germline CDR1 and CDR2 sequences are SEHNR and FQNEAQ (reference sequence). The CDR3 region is CASSLGPEQYF.

The CDR3: CASSPTLGGDSNTEAFF. This chain connects TRBV4-3 to TRBJ1-1; TCRdb indicates TRBD1, and absent DNA this call remains unverified. CDR3 size: 17 residues. Germline CDR1 LGHNA, CDR2 YSLEER.

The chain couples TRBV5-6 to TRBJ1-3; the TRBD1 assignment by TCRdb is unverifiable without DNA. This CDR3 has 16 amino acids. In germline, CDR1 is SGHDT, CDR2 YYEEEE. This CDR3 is CASSQPQGSAGNTIYF.

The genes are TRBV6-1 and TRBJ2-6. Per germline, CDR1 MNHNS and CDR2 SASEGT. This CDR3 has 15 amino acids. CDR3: CASSEEDSGANVLTF.

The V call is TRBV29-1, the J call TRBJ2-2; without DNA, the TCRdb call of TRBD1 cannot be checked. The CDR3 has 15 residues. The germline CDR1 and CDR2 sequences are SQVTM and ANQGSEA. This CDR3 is CSVGQGSRGTGELFF.

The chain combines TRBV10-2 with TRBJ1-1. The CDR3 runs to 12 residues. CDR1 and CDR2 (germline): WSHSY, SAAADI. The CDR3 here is CASSESSMEAFF.

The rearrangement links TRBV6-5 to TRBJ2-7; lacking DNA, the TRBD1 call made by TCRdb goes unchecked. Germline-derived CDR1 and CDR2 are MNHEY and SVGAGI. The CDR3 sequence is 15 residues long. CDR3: CASRSSRGLSYEQYF.

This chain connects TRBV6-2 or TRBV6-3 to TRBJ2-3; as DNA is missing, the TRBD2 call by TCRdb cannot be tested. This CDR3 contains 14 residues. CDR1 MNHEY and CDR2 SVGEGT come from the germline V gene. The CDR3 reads CASSYALTTDTQYF.

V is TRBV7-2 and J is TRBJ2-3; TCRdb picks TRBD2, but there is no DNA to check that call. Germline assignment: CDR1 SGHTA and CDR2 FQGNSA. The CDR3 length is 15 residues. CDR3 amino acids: CASSFNSGVADTQYF.